The 26 T cell receptor beta chains below were found in one sample sequenced in a study of T cells in Graves' hyperthyroidism and ophthalmopathy. Amplification of TCR beta CDR3 regions was performed using RNA transcripts as template. The HTBI set primed first-round TCR CDR3 RT-PCR. TCRdb reprocessed the multiplex PCR reads via MiXCR and lists one record per CDR3 protein. The sample lists 450,000 to 650,000 distinct CDR3 sequences, about a fifth occurring once. Input material: blood. These receptors all come from a man in his late teens or twenties with Graves' hyperthyroidism.

The CDR3 nucleotides read TGTGCCAGCAGCTTGGGCGTGGGGGGGGGCAATCAGCCCCAGCATTTT. Protein: CASSLGVGGGNQPQHF. The chain carries TRBV5-5 and TRBJ1-5; a weak D match, TRBD1 (5 bases). The CDR3 length is 16 residues. Germline V gene sequence: CDR1 SGHKS, CDR2 YYEKEE (reference sequence). The V end lost 0 bases, the J end lost 2 bases, and 12 bases lay between the germline ends.

This clonotype was picked up many times. This chain links TRBV12-3 or TRBV12-4 with TRBJ1-5, with a weak D call TRBD1 (5 bases). The CDR3 has 14 amino acids. V lost 3 bases and J 3 bases, leaving 9 bases between the germline ends. Here the CDR3 DNA reads TGTGCCAGCAGTTTCGGGGGTCCCAATCAGCCCCAGCATTTT. Amino acid sequence: CASSFGGPNQPQHF.

The chain joins TRBV6-5 to TRBJ1-4; possible D gene TRBD1, 6 bases. The CDR3 is 14 amino acids. V was clipped by 6 bases and J by 7 bases, with 15 bases between them. Germline V CDR1 and CDR2: MNHEY, SVGAGI. The CDR3 region is CASRLGGQTEKLFF. The CDR3 DNA reads TGTGCCAGCAGACTCGGGGGGCAGACTGAAAAACTGTTTTTT.

The chain combines TRBV6-5 with TRBJ1-1; TRBD1 matches 11 bases. With V trimmed by 2 bases and J by 0 bases, 2 bases remained unmatched. Germline-derived CDR1 and CDR2 are MNHEY and SVGAGI. This CDR3 is 16 amino acids long. The CDR3 region is CASSYGTGGMNTEAFF. Here the CDR3 DNA reads TGTGCCAGCAGTTACGGGACAGGGGGGATGAACACTGAAGCTTTCTTT.

This clonotype occurred many times. The chain joins TRBV7-8 to TRBJ1-2, with D possibly TRBD1 on 5 matching bases. CDR1 and CDR2 from the germline V gene are SGHVS and FQNEAQ. This CDR3 has 15 residues. V was cut by 2 bases and J by 4 bases, with 14 bases left in between. The CDR3 loop is CASSLTRDGGYGYTF. CDR3 in DNA: TGTGCCAGCAGCTTAACCCGGGACGGCGGCTATGGCTACACCTTC.

The rearrangement joins TRBV18 to TRBJ1-2; D not resolved. The CDR3 sequence is 15 residues long. The germline V gene has CDR1 KGHSH and CDR2 LQKENI. V was cut by 3 bases and J by 0 bases, with 11 bases left in between. The CDR3 protein is CASSPVQDPNYGYTF. CDR3 bases: TGTGCCAGCTCACCGGTCCAGGACCCTAACTATGGCTACACCTTC. The full variable domain, its missing parts supplied by reference TRBV18 and TRBJ1-2, is NAGVMQNPRHLVRRRGQEARLRCSPMKGHSHVYWYRQLPEEGLKFMVYLQKENIIDESGMPKERFSAEFPKEGPSILRIQQVVRGDSAAYFCASSPVQDPNYGYTFGSGTRLTVV.

This clonotype was seen ten or more times. The V call is TRBV6-4, the J call TRBJ2-7, with 8 bases identical to TRBD2. This CDR3 contains 12 residues. Germline trimming cut 11 bases from V and 5 bases from J; bases unmatched to any gene: 8. Germline assignment: CDR1 MRHNA and CDR2 SNTAGT. CDR3 amino acids: CAHRGGGNEQYF. CDR3 bases: TGTGCCCACCGGGGGGGAGGAAACGAGCAGTACTTC.

Ten or more counts support this clonotype. The chain has TRBV6-6 and TRBJ2-7; D is unresolved. Deletions cut 2 bases from V and 7 bases from J, with 15 bases between. This CDR3 spans 14 amino acids. From germline, CDR1 is MNHNY and CDR2 SVGAGI (reference sequence). This CDR3 is CASSYGTPWKEQYF. CDR3 DNA sequence: TGTGCCAGCAGTTACGGAACACCTTGGAAGGAGCAGTACTTC.

This clonotype was recorded many times. J is TRBJ2-5 and V is TRBV20-1; the D is unclear. Germline values: CDR1 DFQATT, CDR2 SNEGSKA (reference sequence). Trimming removed 6 bases at V and 4 bases at J, with 9 bases between. The CDR3 is made up of 11 amino acids. The CDR3 loop is CSANDRETQYF. As DNA, the CDR3 is TGCAGTGCAAACGATCGAGAGACCCAGTACTTC.

This clonotype appeared many times. The chain recombines TRBV20-1 with TRBJ2-5; D is undetermined. V dropped 6 bases and J dropped 0 bases, with 14 bases sitting between them. The CDR3 consists of 14 residues. Germline CDR1 is DFQATT and CDR2 is SNEGSKA (reference sequence). The CDR3 DNA reads as TGCAGTGCCCGACCCTGGTCCTACCAAGAGACCCAGTACTTC. Amino acids: CSARPWSYQETQYF.

This clonotype came up many times. The chain couples TRBV6-5 to TRBJ2-2; maybe TRBD2 (5 bases). The CDR3 runs 14 residues. Germline V gene lookup returns CDR1 MNHEY and CDR2 SVGAGI. Trimming took 6 bases from V and 3 from J, leaving 11 bases between them. CDR3 loop: CASRRPGDTGELFF. The CDR3, as DNA: TGTGCCAGCAGACGACCCGGGGACACCGGGGAGCTGTTTTTT.

This clonotype was seen repeatedly, ten times or more. This rearrangement joins TRBV19 to TRBJ1-5; D is perhaps TRBD1 (5 bases). The V end was cut by 1 base, the J end by 4 bases, with 14 bases between. The germline V gene has CDR1 LNHDA and CDR2 SQIVND (reference sequence). The CDR3 is 16 amino acids. CDR3 DNA: TGTGCCAGTAGTATAGGATGGGAACGGGGGAATCAGCCCCAGCATTTT. Its protein product is CASSIGWERGNQPQHF.

CDR3 coding DNA: TGTGCCAGCAGCGACCTCGGGGAGTCGCGCACTGAAGCTTTCTTT. This sequence encodes CASSDLGESRTEAFF. The genes are TRBV7-2 and TRBJ1-1; D remains ambiguous. Per germline, CDR1 SGHTA and CDR2 FQGNSA. This CDR3 is built from 15 residues. Deletions cut 5 bases from V and 4 bases from J, with 17 bases between. The complete variable domain, with remaining parts taken from reference TRBV7-2 and TRBJ1-1, reads GAGVSQSPSNKVTEKGKDVELRCDPISGHTALYWYRQSLGQGLEFLIYFQGNSAPDKSGLPSDRFSAERTGGSVSTLTIQRTQQEDSAVYLCASSDLGESRTEAFFGQGTRLTVV.

This clonotype was found many times. CDR3: CASAPAGVGTQYF. The CDR3 nucleotides read TGTGCCAGCGCTCCCGCGGGTGTCGGGACCCAGTACTTC. V gene TRBV2 combines with J gene TRBJ2-5; D may be TRBD2 (5 bases). Trimming took off 8 bases at V and 7 bases at J, with 17 bases between the two ends. Germline CDR1 SNHLY, CDR2 FYNNEI. The CDR3 length is 13 residues.

The chain combines TRBV10-3 with TRBJ1-1; D is undetermined. V lost 0 bases and J 2 bases, leaving 4 bases between the germline ends. Germline loops: CDR1 ENHRY, CDR2 SYGVKD. The CDR3 length is 13 residues. The CDR3 loop reads CAISESANTEAFF. The CDR3, as DNA: TGTGCCATCAGTGAGTCGGCTAACACTGAAGCTTTCTTT.

This clonotype was recorded many times. V usage is TRBV6-2 or TRBV6-3 and J usage is TRBJ1-2, with unresolved D. Trimming cost V 2 bases and J 1 base, with 20 bases left between them. The CDR3 runs 18 residues. The V gene's germline CDR1 is MNHEY and CDR2 SVGEGT. The CDR3 bases are TGTGCCAGCAGTTACGGACCCCCTACACCCGACCGTAACTATGGCTACACCTTC. It encodes CASSYGPPTPDRNYGYTF.

This clonotype was seen at least ten times. V is TRBV6-5 and J is TRBJ2-7; no reliable D call. The germline V gene encodes CDR1 MNHEY and CDR2 SVGAGI. The CDR3 extends over 13 amino acids. Deletions cut 6 bases from V and 2 bases from J, with 11 bases between. This CDR3 reads CASSSPQAYEQYF. The DNA for the CDR3 is TGTGCCAGCAGCTCCCCCCAAGCCTACGAGCAGTACTTC.

The rearrangement links TRBV6-5 to TRBJ1-1; tentatively, D is TRBD1 (5 bases). Looked up from germline, CDR1 is MNHEY and CDR2 is SVGAGI. V lost 4 bases and J lost 1, with 13 bases in between. The CDR3 is made up of 15 amino acids. The CDR3 reads CASSLTEGRNTEAFF. Written as DNA, the CDR3 is TGTGCCAGCAGTTTAACGGAGGGGCGGAACACTGAAGCTTTCTTT.

This clonotype was counted many times. This chain links TRBV27 with TRBJ2-4, with D possibly being TRBD1 or TRBD2 (6 bases each). CDR1 is MNHEY, CDR2 SMNVEV, per germline (reference sequence). There are 13 residues in the CDR3. V was trimmed by 6 bases and J by 8 bases, leaving 14 bases between them. The CDR3 sequence is CASRRGSGDIQYF. CDR3 in DNA: TGTGCCAGCAGACGGGGGTCAGGGGACATTCAGTACTTC.

This clonotype was seen many times. Here the CDR3 DNA reads TGTGCCAGCAGTGAATCCGGCCTCGCCGAGCAGTACTTC. Its protein is CASSESGLAEQYF. This chain connects TRBV6-1 to TRBJ2-7; D is uncertain. This CDR3 comprises 13 residues. Germline V gene data show CDR1 as MNHNS and CDR2 as SASEGT. With 2 bases removed from V and 6 bases from J, the gap between germline ends came to 11 bases.

This clonotype came up many times. The chain employs TRBV27 and TRBJ2-5, with 9 nucleotides matching TRBD1. With 5 bases clipped from V and 5 bases from J, the junction kept 6 bases outside the gene matches. The CDR3 sequence is 14 residues long. CDR1 and CDR2 (germline): MNHEY, SMNVEV (reference sequence). The CDR3 bases are TGTGCCAGCAGTCCACAGGGGGCCGGGGAGACCCAGTACTTC. Protein: CASSPQGAGETQYF.

This clonotype was found a few times. The V call is TRBV10-3, the J call TRBJ2-6, with D hard to call. V was clipped by 3 bases and J by 0 bases, with 9 bases between them. This CDR3 contains 16 residues. Germline V gene sequence: CDR1 ENHRY, CDR2 SYGVKD. Here the CDR3 DNA reads TGTGCCATCAGTGAAGAACCGAACTCTGGGGCCAACGTCCTGACTTTC. Encoded protein: CAISEEPNSGANVLTF.

This chain links TRBV15 with TRBJ1-2; TRBD1 might be the D (5 bases). Germline lookup yields CDR1 LNHNV and CDR2 YYDKDF (reference sequence). Trimming cost V 1 base and J 8 bases, with 14 bases left between them. This CDR3 has 14 residues. In DNA, the CDR3 is TGTGCCACCAGCAGAGGGGCAGGGTCGGGGGGCTACACCTTC. The encoded protein is CATSRGAGSGGYTF. The complete variable domain, with remaining parts taken from reference TRBV15 and TRBJ1-2, reads DAMVIQNPRYQVTQFGKPVTLSCSQTLNHNVMYWYQQKSSQAPKLLFHYYDKDFNNEADTPDNFQSRRPNTSFCFLDIRSPGLGDTAMYLCATSRGAGSGGYTFGSGTRLTVV.

The sample holds many counts of this clonotype. The rearrangement joins TRBV27 to TRBJ1-1; 10 bases map to TRBD1. The V segment lost 3 bases and the J segment 1 base; nucleotides outside the gene matches: 2. CDR3 length: 15 residues. Germline values: CDR1 MNHEY, CDR2 SMNVEV (reference sequence). The CDR3 sequence is CASSLTGGRNTEAFF. CDR3 DNA sequence: TGTGCCAGCAGTTTGACAGGGGGCAGGAACACTGAAGCTTTCTTT.

This clonotype was seen ten or more times. The chain employs TRBV10-3 and TRBJ1-2; D is undetermined. Germline V gives CDR1 ENHRY, CDR2 SYGVKD. Trimming stripped 4 bases from V and 8 bases from J, with 14 bases between. The CDR3 totals 13 residues. The CDR3 DNA reads as TGTGCCATCAGTGTTCAGGAGATGCGAGGCTACACCTTC. This codes for CAISVQEMRGYTF.

A word on this clonotype: Possible read error: a much larger clone is one base away. The rearrangement links TRBV19 to TRBJ1-1; D is uncertain. In germline, CDR1 is LNHDA, CDR2 SQIVND (reference sequence). V lost 3 bases and J 3 bases, leaving 14 bases between the germline ends. CDR3 length equals 15 residues. The CDR3 spells CASSISHTADTEAFF. For the CDR3, the DNA is TGTGCCAGTAGTATCAGCCACACGGCGGACACTGAAGCTTTCTTT.